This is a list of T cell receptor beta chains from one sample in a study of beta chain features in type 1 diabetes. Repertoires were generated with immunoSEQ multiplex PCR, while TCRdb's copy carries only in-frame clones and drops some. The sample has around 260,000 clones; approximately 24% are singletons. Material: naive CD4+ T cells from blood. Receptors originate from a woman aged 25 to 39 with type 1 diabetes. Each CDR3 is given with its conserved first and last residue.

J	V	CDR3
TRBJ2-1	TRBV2	CAKTSGYNEQFF
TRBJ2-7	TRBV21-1	CASTYRGSYEQYF
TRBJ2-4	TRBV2	CASSEGRDIQYF
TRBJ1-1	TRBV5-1	CASSLDRMNTEAFF
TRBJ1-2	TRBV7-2	CASNDGQPNYGYTF
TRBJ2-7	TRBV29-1	CSAGQGTYEQYF
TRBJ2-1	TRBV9	CASSLAGEIYNEQFF
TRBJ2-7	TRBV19	CASSIQRPSRTGTPYEQYF
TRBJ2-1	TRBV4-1	CASSHLGTSGSNEQFF
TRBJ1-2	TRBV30	CAGRALSGSYYGYTF
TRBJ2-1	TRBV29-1	CSVVRGSYNEQFF
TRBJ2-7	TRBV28	CASSFLGTGGSYEQYF
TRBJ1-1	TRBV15	CATSREAGTGDEAFF
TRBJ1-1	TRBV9	CASSVGTGGSNTEAFF
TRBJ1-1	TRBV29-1	CSGQSGGTEAFF
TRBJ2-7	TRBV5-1	CASSEAAQNYEQYF
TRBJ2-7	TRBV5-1	CASSLGPGTGGTYEQYF
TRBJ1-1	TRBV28	CASRQGGENTEAFF
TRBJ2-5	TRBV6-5	CASSYSGTSWETQYF
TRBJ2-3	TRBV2	CASREDRTWADTQYF
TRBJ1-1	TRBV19	CASSPDRGNTEAFF
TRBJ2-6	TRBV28	CATQTAGANVLTF
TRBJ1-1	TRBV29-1	CSAGQGVNTEAFF
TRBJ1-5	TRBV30	CAWRGQAVNQPQHF
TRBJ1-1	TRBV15	CATSKRTGGSTEAFF
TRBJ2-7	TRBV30	CAWSTSGWRGEQYF
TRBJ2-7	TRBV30	CAWSTDSKVYTPFPSNKVYEQYF
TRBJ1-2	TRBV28	CASSSGGYTF
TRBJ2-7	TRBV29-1	CSVGGLAETYEQYF
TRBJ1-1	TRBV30	CAWKVVGLEAFF
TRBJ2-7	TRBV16	CASSQQGYEQYF
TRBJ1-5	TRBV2	CASSNRGRQPQHF
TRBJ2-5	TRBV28	CASSFSRASETQYF
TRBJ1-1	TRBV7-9	CASSTDKNTEAFF
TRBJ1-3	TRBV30	CAWSRGQGNSGNTIYF
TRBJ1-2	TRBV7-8	CASSSRVAYGYTF
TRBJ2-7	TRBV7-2	CASSLAGTSSYEQYF
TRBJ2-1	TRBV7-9	CASSLMGSGGYNEQFF
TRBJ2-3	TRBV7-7	CASSPGLAGEGGDTQYF